This entry lists 17 T cell receptor beta chains sequenced from one sample in a study of metastatic and nonmetastatic thyroid tumors. TCRdb re-called the PCR reads with MiXCR. The data contain tens of thousands of clones, about 30% of them singletons. Patients had received no treatment of any kind before thyroid surgery. The sequenced sample consisted of tumor tissue. The receptor source for this set is a female donor with papillary thyroid cancer or a benign thyroid nodule (not recorded which). Some clones in this sample may be carry-over from other donors' samples.

This chain links TRBV28 with TRBJ1-2, with D perhaps matching TRBD1 (5 bases). Trimming stripped 5 bases from V and 2 bases from J, with 15 bases between. From germline, CDR1 is MDHEN and CDR2 SYDVKM. CDR3 length: 15 amino acids. The CDR3 DNA is TGTGCCAGCAGTAGGACATGGCTGGGGAACTATGGCTACACCTTC. Its protein product is CASSRTWLGNYGYTF.

This clone qualifies as medium-sized. The rearrangement uses TRBV6-6 and TRBJ1-2; no reliable D call. V lost 3 bases to trimming and J lost 1 base, with 9 bases between them. Per the germline V gene, CDR1 is MNHNY and CDR2 is SVGAGI (reference sequence). The CDR3 covers 14 residues. CDR3 loop: CASSYDLLNYGYTF. The DNA of the CDR3 is TGTGCCAGCAGTTATGACCTGCTTAACTATGGCTACACCTTC.

This clone was observed a handful of times. This may come from a read error, since a much larger clone is one base off. V is TRBV20-1 and J is TRBJ2-7, with D perhaps matching TRBD1 (5 bases). Germline CDR1 reads DFQATT; CDR2 reads SNEGSKA (reference sequence). This CDR3 has 11 amino acids. Trimming pared 6 bases from V and 2 bases from J, leaving 8 bases between. The CDR3 sequence is CSAGHPYEQYF. The CDR3 coding sequence is TGCAGTGCCGGACATCCCTACGAGCAGTACTTC.

V usage is TRBV30 and J usage is TRBJ2-7; TRBD2 agrees at 7 bases. The CDR3 is 13 residues long. Trimming removed 2 bases from V and 5 bases from J; junction bases left unmatched: 6. Germline values: CDR1 GTSNPN, CDR2 SVGIG (reference sequence). The CDR3 is CAWSSGIFDEQYF. In DNA, the CDR3 is TGTGCCTGGAGTAGCGGGATTTTCGACGAGCAGTACTTC.

This clone was seen repeatedly, ten times or more. The genes are TRBV29-1 and TRBJ1-2; TRBD1 matches 8 bases. The germline CDR1 and CDR2 sequences are SQVTM and ANQGSEA. This CDR3 is 12 amino acids long. Trimming removed 6 bases from V and 8 bases from J; junction bases left unmatched: 8. The CDR3 sequence: CSVEGTGGGYTF. CDR3 coding DNA: TGCAGCGTCGAGGGGACAGGTGGCGGCTACACCTTC.

This clone was observed a handful of times. One end of the junction does not line up with germline, which may come from a read error. V usage is TRBV6-2 or TRBV6-3 and J usage is TRBJ1-2; perhaps TRBD1 as D (6 bases). The V gene's germline CDR1 is MNHEY and CDR2 SVGEGT. There are 15 residues in the CDR3. CDR3 DNA: TGTGCCAACAGTTACTCTGGACAGACTAACTATGGCTACACCTTC. Amino acid sequence: CANSYSGQTNYGYTF.

This clone has at least ten counts. The chain combines TRBV11-2 with TRBJ2-3; TRBD2 aligns across 12 bases. The CDR3 has 17 amino acids. Trimming took 5 bases from V and 0 from J; bases not matched to a gene: 6. Germline CDR1 is SGHAT and CDR2 is FQNNGV. The CDR3 DNA reads as TGTGCCAGCAGCACAAGACTAGCGGGGGAGAGCACAGATACGCAGTATTTT. Residues: CASSTRLAGESTDTQYF.

This clone appeared many times. The J gene is TRBJ1-2, the V gene TRBV20-1, with D possibly TRBD1 on 6 matching bases. V was shortened by 3 bases and J by 2 bases, with 10 bases between the two germline ends. The CDR3 loop spans 13 amino acids. CDR1 and CDR2 (germline): DFQATT, SNEGSKA (reference sequence). The CDR3 DNA follows: TGCAGTGCTAGGCTTCAGGGGAACTATGGCTACACCTTC. Encoded protein: CSARLQGNYGYTF.

This clone was picked up a small number of times. The chain combines TRBV20-1 with TRBJ1-1, with D maybe TRBD1 (6 bases). The germline V gene encodes CDR1 DFQATT and CDR2 SNEGSKA (reference sequence). The CDR3 is made up of 16 amino acids. V lost 0 bases to trimming and J lost 6 bases, with 20 bases between them. The CDR3 DNA is TGCAGTGCTAGAGACCCGGGCGGGGGCAGTTATTCTGAAGCTTTCTTT. This sequence encodes CSARDPGGGSYSEAFF.

The rearrangement uses TRBV18 and TRBJ2-1; D is undetermined. The CDR3 sequence is 15 residues long. CDR1 and CDR2 from the germline V gene are KGHSH and LQKENI. The V gene lost 3 bases and the J gene lost 6 bases, with 15 bases spanning the gap. CDR3 amino acids: CASSPPCQFGNEQFF. CDR3 bases: TGTGCCAGCTCACCCCCCTGTCAGTTCGGCAATGAGCAGTTCTTC.

The V gene is TRBV5-6, the J gene TRBJ2-3, with D perhaps being TRBD1 or TRBD2 (6 bases each). Trimming stripped 1 base from V and 3 bases from J, with 15 bases between. This CDR3 has 16 amino acids. Per germline, CDR1 SGHDT and CDR2 YYEEEE. The CDR3 protein is CASSLRVGGSTDTQYF. CDR3 nucleotide sequence: TGTGCCAGCAGCTTGAGGGTCGGGGGCAGTACAGATACGCAGTATTTT.

To note about this clone: Distinct nucleotide sequences in the sample also encode this CDR3. CDR3 residues: CASSQGLRGVQETQYF. CDR3 in DNA: TGTGCCAGCAGCCAAGGGTTGCGGGGTGTCCAAGAGACCCAGTACTTC. V is TRBV4-2 and J is TRBJ2-5; D perhaps matches TRBD2 (6 bases). The V end lost 1 base, the J end lost 1 base, and 13 bases lay between the germline ends. CDR1 is LGHNA and CDR2 is YNFKEQ in the germline V gene. This CDR3 spans 16 amino acids.

The gene calls are TRBV11-2 and TRBJ2-1; the D gene is possibly TRBD2 (6 bases). CDR3 length: 15 residues. CDR1 is SGHAT, CDR2 FQNNGV, per germline. Trimming shortened V by 5 bases and J by 6 bases, and 17 bases separated the two germline ends. The CDR3 region is CASSRVGLMSNEQFF. The CDR3 DNA sequence: TGTGCCAGCAGCCGAGTGGGACTCATGAGCAATGAGCAGTTCTTC.

V is TRBV4-3 and J is TRBJ2-1; D possibly corresponds to TRBD1 (6 bases). V lost 3 bases to trimming and J lost 10 bases, with 19 bases between them. Germline assignment: CDR1 LGHNA and CDR2 YSLEER. There are 15 residues in the CDR3. The DNA for the CDR3 is TGCGCCAGCAGCCAGGAATCCCCGACAGGTGGCGAGCAGTTCTTC. Encoded protein: CASSQESPTGGEQFF.

Many counts were recorded for this clone. This sequence joins TRBV10-3 and TRBJ2-3; unclear D gene. Trimming stripped 0 bases from V and 2 bases from J, with 9 bases between. Per germline, CDR1 ENHRY and CDR2 SYGVKD. CDR3 length equals 15 residues. The CDR3 DNA follows: TGTGCCATCAGTGAGTCGAAGGGATTCACAGATACGCAGTATTTT. Translated, it gives CAISESKGFTDTQYF.

The chain employs TRBV9 and TRBJ2-1; TRBD2 matches at 9 bases. V lost 2 bases, J lost 4 bases, and 4 bases stayed unmatched. The germline CDR1 and CDR2 sequences are SGDLS and YYNGEE. This CDR3 is built from 15 residues. The CDR3 nucleotides read TGTGCCAGCAGCGTGGGCGGGAGGGGGTACAATGAGCAGTTCTTC. As protein: CASSVGGRGYNEQFF.

The chain links TRBV5-1 to TRBJ2-1; the D gene is possibly TRBD1 (5 bases). The CDR3 runs to 14 residues. Germline CDR1 and CDR2: SGHRS and YFSETQ. The V and J ends lost 5 bases and 3 bases respectively, with 12 bases between them. The DNA of the CDR3 is TGCGCCAGCAGGGAAAGACAGTTCTACAATGAGCAGTTCTTC. Its translation is CASRERQFYNEQFF.